This entry lists 10 T cell receptor beta chains sequenced from one sample in a study of blood T cell repertoires in COVID-19. Repertoires were generated with immunoSEQ multiplex PCR, while TCRdb's copy carries only in-frame clones and drops some. The table includes 150,000 or so clones, about four fifths detected once. Material: PBMCs or T cells enriched from blood (not recorded which). These receptors were taken from a man aged 50-60 years who had recovered from COVID-19.

The rearrangement joins TRBV3-1 (or the pseudogene TRBV3-2) to TRBJ2-2, with TRBD1 identical over 8 bases. The CDR3 length is 16 residues. CDR1 LGHDT and CDR2 YNNKEL come from the germline V gene (reference sequence). V shed 1 base, J shed 4 bases, and the junction held 5 bases outside the gene matches. The CDR3: CASSQVPGGRTGELFF. The CDR3 DNA follows: TGTGCCAGCAGCCAAGTCCCAGGGGGCCGCACCGGGGAGCTGTTTTTT.

This clone was found a few times. This rearrangement joins TRBV12-3 or TRBV12-4 to TRBJ1-1, with a possible D match to TRBD1 (5 bases). V was shortened by 2 bases and J by 5 bases, with 6 bases between the two germline ends. This CDR3 is 12 amino acids long. CDR3 sequence: CASSLQGTEAFF. The CDR3 DNA reads TGTGCCAGCAGTTTACAGGGAACTGAAGCTTTCTTT.

The chain recombines TRBV19 with TRBJ1-2; tentatively, D is TRBD1 (6 bases). This CDR3 is built from 16 residues. V was shortened by 6 bases and J by 4 bases, with 21 bases between the two germline ends. Germline V gives CDR1 LNHDA, CDR2 SQIVND (reference sequence). The chain's CDR3 is CASSTKRTGKSYGYTF. CDR3 nucleotide sequence: TGTGCCAGTAGCACGAAACGAACAGGGAAAAGCTATGGCTACACCTTC.

This clone was seen once. V is TRBV19 and J is TRBJ1-6; D remains unclear. The CDR3 has 14 amino acids. V lost 5 bases and J lost 0, with 5 bases in between. Germline V CDR1 and CDR2: LNHDA, SQIVND (reference sequence). DNA of the CDR3: TGTGCCAGTAGTGAGTACTCCTATAATTCACCCCTCCACTTT. Translated, it gives CASSEYSYNSPLHF.

The rearrangement joins TRBV29-1 to TRBJ1-1; 8 bases align to TRBD1. V lost 3 bases, J lost 1 base, and 4 bases stayed unmatched. The CDR3 is 14 residues long. Germline V CDR1 and CDR2: SQVTM, ANQGSEA. The CDR3 nucleotides are TGCAGCGTTGATCCGACAGGGGCGAACACTGAAGCTTTCTTT. As protein: CSVDPTGANTEAFF.

V and J are TRBV7-6 and TRBJ1-3; possible D gene TRBD1, 5 bases. Looked up from germline, CDR1 is SGHVS and CDR2 is FNYEAQ. The CDR3 runs 16 residues. V lost 4 bases to trimming and J lost 4 bases, with 17 bases between them. This CDR3 is CASSSMTATLGNTIYF. In DNA form, the CDR3 reads TGTGCCAGCAGCTCGATGACAGCTACCCTAGGAAACACCATATATTTT.

CDR3 loop: CASSQEAGVGYTF. CDR3 nucleotides: TGTGCCAGCAGCCAAGAAGCAGGGGTGGGCTACACCTTC. The chain is built from TRBV3-1 (or the pseudogene TRBV3-2) and TRBJ1-2; D might be TRBD1 (6 bases). From germline, CDR1 is LGHDT and CDR2 YNNKEL (reference sequence). V shed 0 bases and J shed 8 bases, with 10 bases lying between them. The CDR3 consists of 13 residues.

This clone has just a few counts. The chain employs TRBV29-1 and TRBJ2-5, with TRBD2 identical over 9 bases. CDR1 is SQVTM and CDR2 is ANQGSEA in the germline V gene. The CDR3 length is 13 residues. The trim removed 6 bases at V and 3 bases at J, leaving 5 bases unmatched. The CDR3 nucleotides are TGCAGCGTCCGAAGGACTAGCGAAGAGACCCAGTACTTC. Its protein product is CSVRRTSEETQYF. Full variable domain (rest looked up from reference TRBV29-1 and TRBJ2-5): SAVISQKPSRDICQRGTSLTIQCQVDSQVTMMFWYRQQPGQSLTLIATANQGSEATYESGFVIDKFPISRPNLTFSTLTVSNMSPEDSSIYLCSVRRTSEETQYFGPGTRLLVL.

The rearrangement links TRBV5-1 to TRBJ2-2; D remains unclear. Per germline, CDR1 SGHRS and CDR2 YFSETQ. Trimming cost V 4 bases and J 1 base, with 8 bases left between them. This CDR3 is built from 14 residues. The CDR3 region is CASSEAMNTGELFF. In DNA, the CDR3 is TGCGCCAGCAGCGAGGCCATGAACACCGGGGAGCTGTTTTTT.

The table lists this clone with a count of one. The J gene is TRBJ1-2, the V gene TRBV4-3; D gene unclear. V lost 1 base to trimming and J lost 4 bases, with 13 bases between them. This CDR3 contains 15 residues. Germline V gene data show CDR1 as LGHNA and CDR2 as YSLEER. This chain's CDR3 is CASSQGSGSGYGYTF. The CDR3 DNA reads TGCGCCAGCAGCCAAGGGTCCGGGAGCGGCTATGGCTACACCTTC.